The entry below gives a single T cell receptor beta chain sequence along with its context. This record comes from a study of PD-L1 blockade in urothelial cancer. Study-level information: Samples came from 3 weeks, at the second dose, and 6 weeks into treatment.

CDR3 length: 15 residues. Germline CDR1 MNHEY, CDR2 SVGAGI. V shed 2 bases, J shed 7 bases, and the junction held 7 bases outside the gene matches. Using immunoSEQ multiplex PCR, the repertoire was profiled, and TCRdb retains in-frame clones only, with some absent. Of fewer than 50,000 clones in the sample, around nine tenths were seen once. The gene calls are TRBV6-5 and TRBJ1-5; the match to TRBD1 covers 8 bases. The source of this sequence is a man in his sixties or seventies with urothelial cancer. This sample comprised PBMCs, obtained around atezolizumab (anti-PD-L1) treatment. CDR3 in DNA: TGTGCCAGCAGTTACCCAATAGACAGGGGCCAGCCCCAGCATTTT. The encoded protein is CASSYPIDRGQPQHF.